Below are 28 T cell receptor beta chains sequenced from a single sample in a study of technical replicates of blood from a few donors. Libraries were prepared by immunoSEQ multiplex PCR; TCRdb keeps only in-frame clonotypes and omits some of them. This sample carries under 85,000 clones, approximately 93% of them seen once, and the ten largest clones take roughly 0.36%. The sequencing input was T cells isolated from PBMCs. Every receptor here comes from a human donor in good health.

This chain joins TRBV5-1 and TRBJ2-3, with a tentative D call TRBD1 (5 bases). CDR1 and CDR2 from the germline V gene are SGHRS and YFSETQ. This CDR3 region has 14 residues. V was shortened by 4 bases and J by 3 bases, with 12 bases between the two germline ends. CDR3 nucleotide sequence: TGCGCCAGCAGCCCGGTCGCAGGGACAGATACGCAGTATTTT. It specifies CASSPVAGTDTQYF.

V and J are TRBV7-6 and TRBJ2-3, with TRBD2 matching 9 bases. This CDR3 region has 15 residues. In germline, CDR1 is SGHVS, CDR2 FNYEAQ. J gave up 6 bases and V 3 bases, and 7 bases lay outside the gene matches. In DNA form, the CDR3 reads TGTGCCAGCAGCTTCGGCGGGAGGGCCATGGATACGCAGTATTTT. Translated, it gives CASSFGGRAMDTQYF.

V usage is TRBV5-1 and J usage is TRBJ1-2; the D gene is possibly TRBD1 (5 bases). This CDR3 has 13 amino acids. Per the germline V gene, CDR1 is SGHRS and CDR2 is YFSETQ. The V and J ends lost 0 bases and 3 bases respectively, with 6 bases between them. In DNA form, the CDR3 reads TGCGCCAGCAGCTTGGGGGGCGACTATGGCTACACCTTC. Protein product: CASSLGGDYGYTF.

V is TRBV4-1 and J is TRBJ1-4; maybe TRBD1 (5 bases). V was cut by 1 base and J by 8 bases, with 11 bases left in between. This CDR3 has 14 amino acids. CDR1 and CDR2 (germline): MGHRA, YSYEKL. The CDR3 DNA is TGCGCCAGCAGCCAAGTAGGGGCGGGGGAAAAACTGTTTTTT. Translated: CASSQVGAGEKLFF.

This rearrangement joins TRBV5-4 to TRBJ1-2; 7 bases line up with TRBD1. V shed 2 bases and J 3 bases; nucleotides not matched to a gene: 1. Germline V gene data show CDR1 as SGHNT and CDR2 as YYREEE (reference sequence). This CDR3 is built from 13 residues. CDR3 region: CASSFGQDYGYTF. CDR3 DNA sequence: TGTGCCAGCAGCTTCGGACAGGACTATGGCTACACCTTC.

V is TRBV7-3 and J is TRBJ2-5, with 9 bases matching TRBD2. Germline V CDR1 and CDR2: SGHTA, FQGTGA. The CDR3 totals 15 residues. J gave up 5 bases and V 3 bases, and 7 bases lay outside the gene matches. The CDR3 region is CASSFLGLARETQYF. For the CDR3, the DNA is TGTGCCAGCAGCTTCTTGGGACTAGCTAGGGAGACCCAGTACTTC.

The chain recombines TRBV27 with TRBJ2-7, with TRBD1 matching over 7 bases. The V gene's germline CDR1 is MNHEY and CDR2 SMNVEV (reference sequence). Unmatched junction bases numbered 7, after V lost 6 bases and J lost 2 bases. The CDR3 covers 14 residues. The CDR3 reads CASSLGTEPYEQYF. The CDR3 DNA sequence: TGTGCCAGCAGCCTCGGGACAGAACCCTACGAGCAGTACTTC.

The chain is built from TRBV9 and TRBJ2-7, with D perhaps matching TRBD2 (6 bases). The germline V and J ends were trimmed by 4 bases and 0 bases, with 14 bases remaining between them. The CDR3 runs 15 residues. Germline loops: CDR1 SGDLS, CDR2 YYNGEE. CDR3 in DNA: TGTGCCAGCAGCCCCTCGGGACTTAGCTCCTACGAGCAGTACTTC. Its translation is CASSPSGLSSYEQYF.

This clone was counted once. The chain employs TRBV5-1 and TRBJ1-1; 9 bases match TRBD1. Germline assignment: CDR1 SGHRS and CDR2 YFSETQ. The CDR3 has 19 amino acids. Trimming at V came to 0 bases and at J to 3 bases, leaving 15 bases not matched to a gene. CDR3 nucleotides: TGCGCCAGCAGCTTGGTCGGGACAGGGATTATAGGTTCCGACACTGAAGCTTTCTTT. It is translated as CASSLVGTGIIGSDTEAFF.

This chain uses TRBV6-6 with TRBJ2-1, with D unclear. V gave up 8 bases and J gave up 1 base, with 6 bases separating them. The CDR3 covers 12 residues. Germline CDR1 is MNHNY and CDR2 is SVGAGI (reference sequence). DNA of the CDR3: TGTGCCAGCGTACAGTCCTACAATGAGCAGTTCTTC. Protein: CASVQSYNEQFF.

The rearrangement joins TRBV6-5 to TRBJ2-1, with 8 bases lining up with TRBD2. J was trimmed by 6 bases and V by 5 bases; bases with no gene match: 6. This CDR3 has 14 amino acids. Germline CDR1 and CDR2: MNHEY and SVGAGI. CDR3 nucleotide sequence: TGTGCCAGCAGTCCAATGAGCGGGAGCAATGAGCAGTTCTTC. It translates to CASSPMSGSNEQFF.

This chain links TRBV7-3 with TRBJ2-4; 8 bases map to TRBD2. Trimming took 1 base from V and 8 from J; bases not matched to a gene: 10. The CDR3 extends over 16 amino acids. Germline V gene data show CDR1 as SGHTA and CDR2 as FQGTGA. In nucleotides, the CDR3 is TGTGCCAGCAGCTTAAGAAGTAGCGGGGAGGGGTACATTCAGTACTTC. Its protein product is CASSLRSSGEGYIQYF. The full variable domain, rest sourced from reference TRBV7-3 and TRBJ2-4, is GAGVSQTPSNKVTEKGKYVELRCDPISGHTALYWYRQSLGQGPEFLIYFQGTGAADDSGLPNDRFFAVRPEGSVSTLKIQRTERGDSAVYLCASSLRSSGEGYIQYFGAGTRLSVL.

V gene TRBV28 combines with J gene TRBJ2-1, with 8 bases matching TRBD2. CDR3 size: 17 residues. Trimming cost V 1 base and J 0 bases; bases outside gene matches: 5. Germline assignment: CDR1 MDHEN and CDR2 SYDVKM. DNA of the CDR3: TGTGCCAGCAGTTTATTGCCCAGCGGGAGCTCCTACAATGAGCAGTTCTTC. Translation: CASSLLPSGSSYNEQFF.

V and J are TRBV28 and TRBJ1-4; D possibly corresponds to TRBD1 (5 bases). Germline CDR1 is MDHEN and CDR2 is SYDVKM. Trimming stripped 5 bases from V and 8 bases from J, with 21 bases between. The CDR3 runs to 16 residues. The CDR3 loop reads CASSLPTGGWYEKLFF. CDR3 DNA sequence: TGTGCCAGCAGTCTCCCCACGGGGGGGTGGTACGAAAAACTGTTTTTT.

The chain couples TRBV5-4 to TRBJ2-7, with 7 bases matching TRBD1. Germline CDR1 and CDR2: SGHNT and YYREEE (reference sequence). The CDR3 consists of 15 residues. J gave up 2 bases and V 3 bases, and 8 bases lay outside the gene matches. The CDR3 reads CASSSRDREAYEQYF. For the CDR3, the DNA is TGTGCCAGCAGCTCCCGGGACAGAGAAGCCTACGAGCAGTACTTC.

This chain joins TRBV2 and TRBJ1-2; the D gene is possibly TRBD1 (5 bases). The CDR3 is made up of 13 amino acids. V was shortened by 4 bases and J by 6 bases, with 12 bases between the two germline ends. Germline CDR1 is SNHLY and CDR2 is FYNNEI. CDR3 loop: CASSVGGKNGYTF. The CDR3 bases are TGTGCCAGCAGTGTGGGGGGTAAGAATGGCTACACCTTC.

The chain recombines TRBV7-3 with TRBJ2-5, with TRBD2 matching over 13 bases. The CDR3 extends over 15 amino acids. CDR1 and CDR2 from the germline V gene are SGHTA and FQGTGA. Trimming took 3 bases from V and 5 from J; bases not matched to a gene: 3. The CDR3 is CASSLGLAGSETQYF. The CDR3 DNA is TGTGCCAGCAGCTTGGGACTAGCGGGATCGGAGACCCAGTACTTC.

This clone was found once. The rearrangement links TRBV18 to TRBJ2-3, with D possibly matching TRBD2 (6 bases). The CDR3 sequence is 15 residues long. The germline V and J ends were trimmed by 2 bases and 0 bases, with 9 bases remaining between them. The germline V gene has CDR1 KGHSH and CDR2 LQKENI. CDR3 loop: CASSPLGTSTDTQYF. The CDR3 coding sequence is TGTGCCAGCTCACCATTGGGGACTAGCACAGATACGCAGTATTTT.

The V call is TRBV7-8, the J call TRBJ1-1; tentatively, D is TRBD1 (5 bases). Trimming took off 1 base at V and 1 base at J, with 7 bases between the two ends. This CDR3 has 14 amino acids. Looked up from germline, CDR1 is SGHVS and CDR2 is FQNEAQ. CDR3 in DNA: TGTGCCAGCAGCTTAGGGGGCGGGAACACTGAAGCTTTCTTT. As protein: CASSLGGGNTEAFF.

The chain is built from TRBV28 and TRBJ1-5, with D possibly TRBD1 on 5 matching bases. V was clipped by 5 bases and J by 4 bases, with 21 bases between them. The germline V gene has CDR1 MDHEN and CDR2 SYDVKM. This CDR3 contains 17 residues. This chain's CDR3 is CASSPLFVTGLNQPQHF. CDR3 DNA sequence: TGTGCCAGCAGTCCCCTTTTTGTAACAGGACTAAATCAGCCCCAGCATTTT.

In nucleotides, the CDR3 is TGCGCCAGCAGCCTCGTTAGCGGGAGTGAGGGGTACGAGCAGTACTTC. Protein product: CASSLVSGSEGYEQYF. The chain has TRBV4-1 and TRBJ2-7; 9 bases line up with TRBD2. Losses at the gene ends were 4 bases for V and 4 bases for J; bases not matched to a gene: 11. Germline CDR1 and CDR2: MGHRA and YSYEKL. This CDR3 spans 16 amino acids.

The chain is built from TRBV21-1 and TRBJ2-3; the table gives TRBD2 as D, unverified against the DNA. TRBV21-1 is a pseudogene locus. The CDR3 loop spans 17 amino acids. The CDR3, as DNA: TGTGCCAGCAGCAAAAGATCACTAGCGGGTTGCACAGATACGCAGTATTTT. Translated: CASSKRSLAGCTDTQYF.

The gene calls are TRBV28 and TRBJ2-2; 7 positions match TRBD1. V was pared by 3 bases and J by 3 bases, with 4 bases of the junction left unmatched. The CDR3 is 15 amino acids. The germline V gene encodes CDR1 MDHEN and CDR2 SYDVKM. The CDR3 region is CASSLVDRDTGELFF. The CDR3 nucleotides are TGTGCCAGCAGTTTGGTCGACAGGGACACCGGGGAGCTGTTTTTT.

This clone showed up just a few times. The V call is TRBV10-1, the J call TRBJ1-2; 7 bases agree with TRBD1. This CDR3 is 15 amino acids long. In germline, CDR1 is WNHNN, CDR2 SYGVQD (reference sequence). V lost 6 bases, J lost 6 bases, and 13 bases stayed unmatched. The CDR3, as DNA: TGCGCCAGCAGCTTTGACAGGGAAGGGAGCCATGGCTACACCTTC. Amino acids: CASSFDREGSHGYTF.

The chain is built from TRBV28 and TRBJ2-1; TRBD2 aligns across 12 bases. V lost 5 bases and J lost 8; bases outside the gene matches: 19. The CDR3 length is 19 residues. Germline CDR1 reads MDHEN; CDR2 reads SYDVKM. The CDR3 coding sequence is TGTGCCAGCAGTCCTATAGGACTAGCGGGAAGTAGTGTTGGCTATGAGCAGTTCTTC. It encodes CASSPIGLAGSSVGYEQFF.

CDR3 amino acids: CASSIRQHQPQHF. The CDR3 coding sequence is TGTGCCAGTAGTATCCGACAGCATCAGCCCCAGCATTTT. The chain uses TRBV19 and TRBJ1-5, with a weak D call TRBD1 (5 bases). Looked up from germline, CDR1 is LNHDA and CDR2 is SQIVND (reference sequence). Trimming took off 3 bases at V and 5 bases at J, with 8 bases between the two ends. The CDR3 covers 13 residues.

The rearrangement uses TRBV4-1 and TRBJ1-4; TRBD1 matches at 7 bases. CDR3 length: 13 amino acids. V gave up 5 bases and J gave up 8 bases; unmatched junction bases: 5. The germline CDR1 and CDR2 sequences are MGHRA and YSYEKL. CDR3 region: CASSDRDWEKLFF. CDR3 nucleotide sequence: TGCGCCAGCAGCGACAGGGATTGGGAAAAACTGTTTTTT.

The V call is TRBV29-1, the J call TRBJ2-2; D is perhaps TRBD2 (6 bases). Trimming cost V 3 bases and J 3 bases, with 23 bases left between them. The CDR3 has 18 amino acids. CDR1 and CDR2 (germline): SQVTM, ANQGSEA. CDR3 amino acids: CSVEVIRRPSEYTGELFF. The CDR3 nucleotides read TGCAGCGTTGAGGTTATTAGACGGCCTAGCGAGTACACCGGGGAGCTGTTTTTT.